Sequencing of this TCR beta chain was carried out in a study of shared clonotypes between healthy human individuals. Study in general: CD4 naive cells filled three plates per donor, CD4 memory three, CD8 naive two and CD8 memory one.

CD45RO-negative CD8 cells positively selected for CCR7 made up the naive population, which excluded terminally differentiated effector memory CD45RA+ cells. The data were produced by immunoSEQ multiplex PCR, yet TCRdb's version contains in-frame clones alone and is incomplete. This table holds about 680,000 clones, approximately 90% found once. Regarding this clone: The antigen is undetermined. The same CDR3 also results from other DNA sequences found in this sample.

Findings of the study overall: Inspection by rarefaction showed sorted-subset sequencing to be incomplete despite large depth.

V shed 1 base, J shed 3 bases, and the junction held 2 bases outside the gene matches. This CDR3 has 15 amino acids. Germline V CDR1 and CDR2: LNHNV, YYDKDF (reference sequence). The sample consisted of naive CD8+ T cells sorted from blood. The sequence derives from a young man in good health. J is TRBJ2-7 and V is TRBV15; TRBD2 aligns across 11 bases. The CDR3 loop is CATSRGTSGGYEQYF. DNA for the CDR3: TGTGCCACCAGCAGAGGTACTAGCGGGGGCTACGAGCAGTACTTC.